This T cell receptor (beta chain) was recorded in a study of blood T cells in healthy people across ages. A single count supports this clonotype. Its antigen is as yet unknown. Using a J-beta primer mix together with a sample-barcoded 5' primer, a second PCR was run for roughly 6 to 12 cycles. The template-switch adaptor, which had 12 random nucleotides, put a tag on each cDNA molecule. TCRdb ran MiXCR on the 5' RACE reads and lists one entry per CDR3 protein. Found here are hundreds of thousands of distinct CDR3 sequences, roughly 58% of them singletons; the top ten hold 30% to 40%. Findings of the study overall: The unsorted PBMCs prevented any conclusive comparison of naive versus antigen-experienced cells.

Researchers report isolating at least 7 million PBMCs per sample. Per individual sample, total RNA of at least 5 micrograms was extracted. Per the germline V gene, CDR1 is SNHLY and CDR2 is FYNNEI. The CDR3 totals 14 residues. V lost 7 bases and J 4 bases, leaving 13 bases between the germline ends. The sample taken for sequencing was blood. This rearrangement joins TRBV2 to TRBJ2-2, with D perhaps assigned TRBD1 or TRBD2 (6 bases each). This clonotype was sampled from a man between 60 and 75 years old in good health. The CDR3 nucleotides read TGTGCCAGCAACCGGGGGCTGATCACCGGGGAGCTGTTTTTT. Translation: CASNRGLITGELFF. Drawing the rest from reference TRBV2 and TRBJ2-2, the complete variable domain is EPEVTQTPSHQVTQMGQEVILRCVPISNHLYFYWYRQILGQKVEFLVSFYNNEISEKSEIFDDQFSVERPDGSNFTLKIRSTKLEDSAMYFCASNRGLITGELFFGEGSRLTVL.